This TCR beta chain originates from a study of T-cell memory formation after mild COVID-19. Broader study findings: Among contracting clones, CD4+ were mainly CM/EM and CD8+ enriched in EMRA.

This clonotype was counted a few times. What it binds is not known. Between the trimmed V and J ends, which lost 0 bases and 0 bases, there was a span of 10 bases. The germline CDR1 and CDR2 sequences are SGHNT and YYREEE (reference sequence). The CDR3 extends over 17 amino acids. From the 5' RACE reads, TCRdb called clonotypes with MiXCR, one entry per CDR3 protein. The sample lists roughly 600,000 distinct CDR3 sequences, approximately 18% occurring once. The V gene is TRBV5-4, the J gene TRBJ1-6; a possible D gene is TRBD1 (5 bases). This receptor was taken from an adult woman who had mild COVID-19 (a few samples of this study predate the infection). Cell type and time point are not known. Input material: PBMCs or a T cell subset sorted from them (not recorded which). The CDR3 nucleotides are TGTGCCAGCAGCTTGGGAGGGGCTAGCTCCTATAATTCACCCCTCCACTTT. Its protein is CASSLGGASSYNSPLHF.